The 12 T cell receptor beta chains below come from one sample, sequenced in a study of CD8 T cells in ankylosing spondylitis. TCRdb reprocessed the 5' RACE reads via MiXCR and lists one record per CDR3 protein. Here the sample spans some 37,000 distinct CDR3 sequences, approximately 11% being singletons. The specimen sequenced was synovial fluid, either unsorted or a sorted T cell fraction (not recorded which). Receptors were obtained from a male donor with ankylosing spondylitis.

The chain employs TRBV20-1 and TRBJ2-7, with 8 bases identical to TRBD1. This CDR3 has 13 amino acids. CDR1 is DFQATT and CDR2 is SNEGSKA in the germline V gene (reference sequence). V dropped 2 bases and J dropped 3; count of bases not matched to a gene: 3. The CDR3 here is CSARSRGLYEQYF. The DNA for the CDR3 is TGCAGTGCTAGAAGCAGGGGGCTCTACGAGCAGTACTTC.

This chain uses TRBV6-5 with TRBJ1-2; 7 nucleotides agree with TRBD1. Germline V gene lookup returns CDR1 MNHEY and CDR2 SVGAGI. There are 12 residues in the CDR3. After removal of 8 bases from V and 5 bases from J, the junction contained 5 bases not matched to a gene. The CDR3 DNA is TGTGCCAGCGCGGACAGGAGTTATGGCTACACCTTC. Residues: CASADRSYGYTF.

This clonotype was recorded a few times. The rearrangement links TRBV10-3 to TRBJ1-3; 8 bases agree with TRBD1. This CDR3 has 18 residues. The trim removed 4 bases at V and 5 bases at J, leaving 16 bases unmatched. CDR1 and CDR2 (germline): ENHRY, SYGVKD. CDR3 loop: CAISVPPTGQVERNTIYF. For the CDR3, the DNA is TGTGCCATCAGTGTGCCTCCTACGGGACAGGTCGAGAGAAACACCATATATTTT.

This clonotype has just a few counts. This sequence joins TRBV4-2 and TRBJ2-7; TRBD2 agrees at 8 bases. J lost 4 bases, V lost 0 bases, and 5 bases had no gene match. This CDR3 contains 15 residues. The germline V gene has CDR1 LGHNA and CDR2 YNFKEQ. The CDR3 reads CASSQEAGVPYEQYF. In DNA form, the CDR3 reads TGTGCCAGCAGCCAAGAAGCGGGGGTACCTTACGAGCAGTACTTC.

The table lists this clonotype with a count of one. With a much larger clone just one base away, this may be a read error. The chain has TRBV12-3 or TRBV12-4 and TRBJ2-1; 8 bases align to TRBD2. The CDR3 contains 15 residues. CDR3 in DNA: TGTGCCAGCAAATTAATAGCGGGATTCTACAATGAGCAGATCTTC. This gives the protein CASKLIAGFYNEQIF.

This clonotype appeared a few times. The genes are TRBV25-1 and TRBJ2-1; D is possibly TRBD2 (5 bases). V dropped 2 bases and J dropped 0 bases, with 8 bases sitting between them. Germline CDR1 and CDR2: MGHDK and SYGVNS. The CDR3 extends over 15 amino acids. The chain's CDR3 is CASSERAASYNEQFF. CDR3 bases: TGTGCCAGCAGTGAACGAGCGGCCTCCTACAATGAGCAGTTCTTC.

V gene TRBV4-3 combines with J gene TRBJ1-5; D possibly corresponds to TRBD1 (5 bases). The V gene lost 0 bases and the J gene lost 5 bases, with 11 bases spanning the gap. The length of the CDR3 is 15 residues. CDR1 LGHNA and CDR2 YSLEER come from the germline V gene. This CDR3 is CASSQDRGGHQPQHF. CDR3 nucleotides: TGCGCCAGCAGCCAAGATCGGGGGGGACATCAGCCCCAGCATTTT.

There are many counts of this clonotype. J is TRBJ2-6 and V is TRBV5-6; D is possibly TRBD1 or TRBD2 (5 bases each). The CDR3 totals 17 residues. Germline V gene lookup returns CDR1 SGHDT and CDR2 YYEEEE. V lost 5 bases to trimming and J lost 2 bases, with 17 bases between them. The DNA for the CDR3 is TGTGCCAGCAGTGAACGGGGCAGCCTGACTGGGGCCAACGTCCTGACTTTC. Its translation is CASSERGSLTGANVLTF.

This clonotype was seen only once. CDR3 region: CATSEGGTEAFF. The DNA for the CDR3 is TGTGCCACCAGTGAGGGGGGTACTGAAGCTTTCTTT. V usage is TRBV24-1 and J usage is TRBJ1-1; D perhaps matches TRBD1 (5 bases). CDR3 length equals 12 residues. Germline CDR1 is KGHDR and CDR2 is SFDVKD. The V end was cut by 4 bases, the J end by 5 bases, with 7 bases between.

This clonotype has a handful of counts. This chain joins TRBV10-2 and TRBJ2-1; 9 bases are a match to TRBD2. J was trimmed by 6 bases and V by 0 bases; bases with no gene match: 3. The CDR3 covers 15 residues. Germline lookup yields CDR1 WSHSY and CDR2 SAAADI. CDR3 in DNA: TGCGCCAGCAGTGAGTCTAGCGGGAGAGGCAATGAGCAGTTCTTC. Translation gives CASSESSGRGNEQFF.

This clonotype was observed a few times. The gene calls are TRBV10-2 and TRBJ1-5, with D tentatively TRBD1 (6 bases). Germline CDR1 and CDR2: WSHSY and SAAADI. V shed 8 bases and J shed 0 bases, with 26 bases lying between them. This CDR3 contains 19 residues. The CDR3 region has the DNA TGCGCCAGCGAAGGGGGACCCCGGTGGGTGGACGATAGCAATCAGCCCCAGCATTTT. Its protein is CASEGGPRWVDDSNQPQHF.

V usage is TRBV5-1 and J usage is TRBJ2-7; D gene ambiguous. Per the germline V gene, CDR1 is SGHRS and CDR2 is YFSETQ. The CDR3 is 15 residues long. V lost 0 bases to trimming and J lost 2 bases, with 12 bases between them. The CDR3 is CASSLAAGRPYEQYF. The CDR3 DNA follows: TGCGCCAGCAGCTTGGCCGCCGGACGGCCCTACGAGCAGTACTTC.